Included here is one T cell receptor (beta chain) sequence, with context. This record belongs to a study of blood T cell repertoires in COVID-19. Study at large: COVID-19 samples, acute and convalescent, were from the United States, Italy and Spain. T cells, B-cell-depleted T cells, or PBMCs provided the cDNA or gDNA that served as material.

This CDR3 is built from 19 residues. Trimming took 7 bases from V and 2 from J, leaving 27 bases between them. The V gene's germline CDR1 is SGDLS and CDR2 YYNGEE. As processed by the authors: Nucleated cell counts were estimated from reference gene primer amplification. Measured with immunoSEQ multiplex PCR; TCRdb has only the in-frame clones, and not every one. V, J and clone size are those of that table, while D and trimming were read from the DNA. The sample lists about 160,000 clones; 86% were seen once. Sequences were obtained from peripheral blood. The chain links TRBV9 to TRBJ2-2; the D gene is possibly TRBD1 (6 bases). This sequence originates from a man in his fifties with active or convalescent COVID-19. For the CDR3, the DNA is TGTGCCAGCGGAGTACGCCTCACCCCAGGGGACACCAACACCGGGGAGCTGTTTTTT. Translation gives CASGVRLTPGDTNTGELFF.